This TCR beta chain appears in the sequencing data of a study of CD8 T cells in ankylosing spondylitis. Notes on the study in general: Previously reported in reactive arthritis synovial fluid and blood were some of the motif variants. A TCR beta motif of under ten highly homologous variants appeared characteristic of ankylosing spondylitis blood. Reportedly, matched ankylosing spondylitis synovial fluid was significantly enriched for disease-linked clones. Disease-associated clones were CD8+ and fairly uncommon in peripheral blood.

Researchers built TCR beta libraries using quantitative 5'-RACE with molecular barcodes. TCRdb reprocessed the 5' RACE reads via MiXCR and lists one record per CDR3 protein. Of fewer than 550,000 distinct CDR3 sequences listed, about 5.2% were seen once; the top ten hold approximately 3.5%. This clonotype was observed a handful of times. Its target is not known. CDR3 length equals 18 residues. Germline CDR1 is LGHNA and CDR2 is YNFKEQ. After removal of 1 base from V and 4 bases from J, the junction contained 15 bases not matched to a gene. The rearrangement links TRBV4-2 to TRBJ1-2; 7 nucleotides align to TRBD1. The receptor was isolated from a male donor with ankylosing spondylitis. Sequencing used blood, either unsorted or a sorted T cell fraction (not recorded which). The CDR3 DNA reads as TGTGCCAGCAGCCAAGGTCCAACAGGGGTCCGGATGGTCTATGGCTACACCTTC. Translation: CASSQGPTGVRMVYGYTF.